This entry lists 29 T cell receptor beta chains sequenced from one sample in a study of sequential checkpoint blockade in melanoma. Treatment in this sample: randomized to nivolumab then ipilimumab (arm A) or the reverse (arm B). The table came from immunoSEQ multiplex PCR; TCRdb's copy has only in-frame clones and leaves some out. The repertoire holds approximately 20,000 clones, with approximately 26% as singletons. This material consisted of tumor tissue (inferred from file names), taken from a patient given nivolumab and ipilimumab in sequence. The receptors come from a human donor with melanoma.

CDR3 nucleotide sequence: TGCGCCAGCAGCCCCGGACTAGCGGGGTCGGGCTCCTACGAGCAGTACTTC. Translation gives CASSPGLAGSGSYEQYF. This chain connects TRBV5-1 to TRBJ2-7; 12 bases fit TRBD2. Germline V gene sequence: CDR1 SGHRS, CDR2 YFSETQ. The CDR3 runs to 17 residues. V lost 4 bases, J lost 0 bases, and 8 bases stayed unmatched.

This clone was picked up one time. The chain combines TRBV19 with TRBJ2-7, with a weak D call TRBD2 (5 bases). Germline loops: CDR1 LNHDA, CDR2 SQIVND (reference sequence). Between the trimmed V and J ends, which lost 5 bases and 2 bases, there was a span of 16 bases. This CDR3 is 15 amino acids long. CDR3 in DNA: TGTGCCAGTAGTTTAGGACGGACGGGGACCTACGAGCAGTACTTC. Amino acids: CASSLGRTGTYEQYF.

This clone appeared a few times. The genes are TRBV6-8 and TRBJ2-3, with 9 bases aligning to TRBD2. Germline CDR1 MNHGY, CDR2 SAAAGT. The CDR3 consists of 17 residues. V gave up 2 bases and J gave up 1 base; unmatched junction bases: 7. Here the CDR3 reads CASSYMGPSGGTDTQYF. DNA of the CDR3: TGTGCCAGCAGTTACATGGGGCCTAGCGGGGGCACAGATACGCAGTATTTT.

This chain connects TRBV11-3 to TRBJ2-1; 13 nucleotides match TRBD2. Germline V lookup: CDR1 SGHNT, CDR2 YENEEA. The CDR3 consists of 17 residues. J lost 1 base, V lost 4 bases, and 4 bases had no gene match. The CDR3 is CASSSGTSGVSYNEQFF. The CDR3 bases are TGTGCCAGCAGCTCCGGGACTAGCGGGGTATCCTACAATGAGCAGTTCTTC.

This clone was seen at least ten times. The chain recombines TRBV11-3 with TRBJ2-7, with D maybe TRBD1 (6 bases). In germline, CDR1 is SGHNT, CDR2 YENEEA. V lost 4 bases and J 3 bases, leaving 16 bases between the germline ends. The CDR3 has 15 residues. The CDR3 is CASSSAPGEYYEQYF. CDR3 coding DNA: TGTGCCAGCAGCTCGGCGCCAGGGGAATACTACGAGCAGTACTTC.

The chain employs TRBV19 and TRBJ1-2; D is uncertain. Trimming stripped 6 bases from V and 5 bases from J, with 13 bases between. There are 13 residues in the CDR3. Germline CDR1 LNHDA, CDR2 SQIVND (reference sequence). CDR3: CASSPATAYGYTF. The CDR3 coding sequence is TGTGCCAGTAGCCCCGCTACCGCTTATGGCTACACCTTC. Full variable domain (outside the CDR3, taken from reference TRBV19 and TRBJ1-2): DGGITQSPKYLFRKEGQNVTLSCEQNLNHDAMYWYRQDPGQGLRLIYYSQIVNDFQKGDIAEGYSVSREKKESFPLTVTSAQKNPTAFYLCASSPATAYGYTFGSGTRLTVV.

The rearrangement uses TRBV23-1 and TRBJ1-2; D is perhaps TRBD1 (5 bases). TRBV23-1 is an open reading frame, and its role is uncertain. The CDR3 is 13 amino acids. V lost 6 bases and J 6 bases, leaving 14 bases between the germline ends. The CDR3 coding sequence is TGCGCCAGCAGCCAAGGAGGGGTCAATGGCTACACCTTC. This codes for CASSQGGVNGYTF.

The chain combines TRBV6-8 with TRBJ1-1, with a weak D call TRBD1 (6 bases). The CDR3 length is 13 residues. V was shortened by 10 bases and J by 4 bases, with 16 bases between the two germline ends. Germline V gene data show CDR1 as MNHGY and CDR2 as SAAAGT. The CDR3, as DNA: TGTGCCACCCGAAGTGGGGACATCACTGAAGCTTTCTTT. Its protein product is CATRSGDITEAFF.

This clone appeared a few times. The rearrangement links TRBV9 to TRBJ2-1, with TRBD2 matching over 8 bases. The germline V gene has CDR1 SGDLS and CDR2 YYNGEE. The CDR3 has 16 residues. Trimming removed 4 bases from V and 7 bases from J; junction bases left unmatched: 13. Written as DNA, the CDR3 is TGTGCCAGCAGCTTACCGGATGACGAGCGGGGGAATGAGCAGTTCTTC. It is translated as CASSLPDDERGNEQFF.

This clone came up many times. The rearrangement uses TRBV11-3 and TRBJ1-1; TRBD1 aligns across 7 bases. Germline trimming cut 2 bases from V and 4 bases from J; bases unmatched to any gene: 4. This CDR3 comprises 14 residues. CDR1 and CDR2 (germline): SGHNT, YENEEA. This CDR3 reads CASSLRTGGTEAFF. In DNA form, the CDR3 reads TGTGCCAGCAGCTTACGGACAGGCGGCACTGAAGCTTTCTTT.

Only a few counts were recorded for this clone. This chain uses TRBV11-3 with TRBJ2-3; D might be TRBD2 (6 bases). CDR3 size: 17 residues. Per germline, CDR1 SGHNT and CDR2 YENEEA. V was pared by 5 bases and J by 1 base, with 19 bases between. The CDR3 spells CASSLTLEGRGTDTQYF. CDR3 sequence (DNA): TGTGCCAGCAGCCTGACTTTGGAGGGGCGGGGCACAGATACGCAGTATTTT.

The chain joins TRBV12-5 to TRBJ1-3, with D tentatively TRBD1 (6 bases). Germline CDR1 and CDR2: LGHNT and FRNRAP. The V end was cut by 3 bases, the J end by 7 bases, with 13 bases between. The CDR3 runs to 14 residues. CDR3 region: CASGLGPGANTIYF. The DNA of the CDR3 is TGTGCTAGTGGTTTAGGGCCAGGGGCGAACACCATATATTTT.

This chain links TRBV9 with TRBJ2-5; D not resolved. The germline V gene encodes CDR1 SGDLS and CDR2 YYNGEE. V lost 4 bases and J 2 bases, leaving 15 bases between the germline ends. CDR3 length equals 15 residues. CDR3 DNA: TGTGCCAGCAGCCCATCGTCAGCCACACAAGAGACCCAGTACTTC. Residues: CASSPSSATQETQYF.

This clone was counted at least ten times. The chain links TRBV9 to TRBJ2-2; perhaps TRBD1 as D (6 bases). The length of the CDR3 is 15 residues. Germline lookup yields CDR1 SGDLS and CDR2 YYNGEE. Between the trimmed V and J ends, which lost 4 bases and 4 bases, there was a span of 14 bases. CDR3 DNA: TGTGCCAGCAGCTATACAGGGTTTGGCACCGGGGAGCTGTTTTTT. This translates into CASSYTGFGTGELFF.

V usage is TRBV9 and J usage is TRBJ2-3; 11 positions agree with TRBD2. CDR3 length equals 14 residues. Germline trimming cut 4 bases from V and 5 bases from J; bases unmatched to any gene: 3. CDR1 is SGDLS and CDR2 is YYNGEE in the germline V gene. DNA of the CDR3: TGTGCCAGCAGCCTCACTAGCGGGGGAGATACGCAGTATTTT. This codes for CASSLTSGGDTQYF.

The genes are TRBV5-1 and TRBJ2-3; 8 bases match TRBD1. Unmatched junction bases numbered 13, after V lost 0 bases and J lost 4 bases. The CDR3 covers 18 residues. The germline V gene encodes CDR1 SGHRS and CDR2 YFSETQ. The CDR3 region is CASSLGYLGQVWADTQYF. The CDR3 region has the DNA TGCGCCAGCAGCTTGGGATATTTGGGACAGGTTTGGGCAGATACGCAGTATTTT.

This sequence joins TRBV6-8 and TRBJ2-1; 10 bases map to TRBD2. The V gene's germline CDR1 is MNHGY and CDR2 SAAAGT. CDR3 size: 15 residues. The J segment lost 8 bases and the V segment lost 2 bases, leaving 6 bases of the junction unmatched. The CDR3, as DNA: TGTGCCAGCAGTTACAGGACTAGCGGTTTATATGAGCAGTTCTTC. Residues: CASSYRTSGLYEQFF.

The V gene is TRBV6-8, the J gene TRBJ2-7; TRBD2 aligns across 7 bases. Per germline, CDR1 MNHGY and CDR2 SAAAGT. CDR3 length equals 13 residues. After removal of 6 bases from V and 3 bases from J, the junction contained 5 bases not matched to a gene. The CDR3 spells CASSPAGNYEQYF. The CDR3 region has the DNA TGTGCCAGCAGCCCAGCGGGGAACTACGAGCAGTACTTC.

This clone was detected a few times. This chain links TRBV6-8 with TRBJ2-7, with 14 bases lining up with TRBD2. V shed 0 bases, J shed 2 bases, and the junction held 9 bases outside the gene matches. CDR1 MNHGY and CDR2 SAAAGT come from the germline V gene. The CDR3 spans 19 residues. This CDR3 is CASSYSGTSGRRFAYEQYF. CDR3 nucleotide sequence: TGTGCCAGCAGTTACTCCGGGACTAGCGGGAGACGTTTTGCCTACGAGCAGTACTTC.

This sequence joins TRBV11-3 and TRBJ2-3; a weak D match, TRBD2 (5 bases). The CDR3 covers 15 residues. Germline V gene lookup returns CDR1 SGHNT and CDR2 YENEEA. V was shortened by 2 bases and J by 5 bases, with 14 bases between the two germline ends. CDR3: CASSLMASSIDTQYF. Written as DNA, the CDR3 is TGTGCCAGCAGCTTAATGGCTAGCTCTATAGATACGCAGTATTTT.

This clone is labeled medium-sized (0.01 to 0.1%). The chain recombines TRBV28 with TRBJ1-1, with TRBD1 identical over 7 bases. Germline loops: CDR1 MDHEN, CDR2 SYDVKM. The CDR3 loop spans 17 amino acids. The trim removed 7 bases at V and 0 bases at J, leaving 14 bases unmatched. The CDR3 here is CASTPPGGNGMNTEAFF. The CDR3 region has the DNA TGTGCCAGCACCCCGCCAGGGGGTAATGGGATGAACACTGAAGCTTTCTTT.

The CDR3, as DNA: TGTGCCAGTAGTACCCGGGACACGCGCAATCAGCCCCAGCATTTT. It encodes CASSTRDTRNQPQHF. The chain has TRBV19 and TRBJ1-5, with D possibly matching TRBD1 (6 bases). This CDR3 contains 15 residues. Germline-derived CDR1 and CDR2 are LNHDA and SQIVND (reference sequence). V was trimmed by 4 bases and J by 2 bases, leaving 12 bases between them.

This clone was observed a handful of times. This sequence joins TRBV28 and TRBJ2-1; D is tentatively TRBD1 or TRBD2 (6 bases each). Trimming took off 4 bases at V and 10 bases at J, with 14 bases between the two ends. This CDR3 is 13 amino acids long. CDR1 and CDR2 (germline): MDHEN, SYDVKM. The CDR3 nucleotides are TGTGCCAGCAGTTCGACAGGCCGGGGGGAGCAGTTCTTC. Its translation is CASSSTGRGEQFF.

This clone was detected a few times. This chain connects TRBV6-8 to TRBJ2-5, with TRBD1 identical over 7 bases. The CDR3 is 15 amino acids. Trimming at V came to 6 bases and at J to 5 bases, leaving 12 bases not matched to a gene. Germline assignment: CDR1 MNHGY and CDR2 SAAAGT. The CDR3 DNA sequence: TGTGCCAGCAGCTCCCAGACAGGGATTTTGGAGACCCAGTACTTC. Translated, it gives CASSSQTGILETQYF.

CDR3 sequence: CASSMGLSYEQYF. The CDR3 nucleotides read TGTGCCAGTAGTATGGGCCTCTCCTACGAGCAGTACTTC. This chain joins TRBV19 and TRBJ2-7, with D hard to call. There are 13 residues in the CDR3. V gave up 3 bases and J gave up 0 bases, with 6 bases separating them. Germline CDR1 and CDR2: LNHDA and SQIVND (reference sequence).

The chain employs TRBV11-3 and TRBJ2-3; unclear D gene. V was trimmed by 1 base and J by 5 bases, leaving 10 bases between them. CDR3 length equals 14 residues. CDR1 SGHNT and CDR2 YENEEA come from the germline V gene. Here the CDR3 DNA reads TGTGCCAGCAGCTTAGGACATTTGGTAGATACGCAGTATTTT. Encoded protein: CASSLGHLVDTQYF.

The chain recombines TRBV11-3 with TRBJ2-2; TRBD2 agrees at 16 bases. V lost 2 bases to trimming and J lost 9 bases; unmatched junction nucleotides: 6. This CDR3 is built from 17 residues. Germline-derived CDR1 and CDR2 are SGHNT and YENEEA. The CDR3 DNA reads as TGTGCCAGCAGCTTACCCGGGACTAGCGGGGGGGCCCGGGAGCTGTTTTTT. Translated: CASSLPGTSGGARELFF.

As regards this clone: The conserved phenylalanine or tryptophan normally closing the CDR3 is absent here, so this likely arose from a read error. The limits of the CDR3 on the DNA are not certain, so only TCRdb's listed CDR3 is given. The chain carries TRBV2 and TRBJ2-7; TRBD2 is the table's D call and was not checked against the DNA. Germline CDR1 is SNHLY and CDR2 is FYNNEI. The CDR3 length is 12 residues, termini included. CDR3 loop: CASSDGYGSPPY.

This clone has more than one count but fewer than ten. The V and J genes are TRBV6-7 and TRBJ2-1, with unresolved D. TRBV6-7 is annotated as an ORF whose role is uncertain. V was shortened by 6 bases and J by 15 bases, with 15 bases between the two germline ends. This CDR3 contains 11 residues. Here the CDR3 reads CASRPSKGWFF. The CDR3 DNA sequence: TGTGCCAGCAGACCGTCTAAGGGTTGGTTCTTC.